The 20 T cell receptor beta chains listed next were all sequenced from one sample in a study of blood T cell repertoires in COVID-19. Assay: immunoSEQ multiplex PCR; the TCRdb copy retains only in-frame clones and omits some. There are 200,000 to 250,000 clones in the sample; approximately 80% occur only once, and 1.8% lies in the top ten. Sequencing was done on a sample of PBMCs or T cells enriched from blood (not recorded which). These receptor sequences come from a man aged 55 to 70 who had recovered from COVID-19.

This clone was seen only a few times. Other DNA variants within this sample encode the same CDR3. V and J are TRBV11-3 and TRBJ1-4; D unresolved. Germline-derived CDR1 and CDR2 are SGHNT and YENEEA. This CDR3 has 15 amino acids. V lost 1 base to trimming and J lost 5 bases, with 11 bases between them. Here the CDR3 reads CASSLGARPNEKLFF. The CDR3 region has the DNA TGTGCCAGCAGCTTAGGGGCCAGACCCAATGAAAAACTGTTTTTT.

The chain couples TRBV7-3 to TRBJ2-3; 8 nucleotides agree with TRBD2. CDR1 and CDR2 from the germline V gene are SGHTA and FQGTGA. With 4 bases clipped from V and 4 bases from J, the junction kept 13 bases outside the gene matches. The CDR3 is made up of 17 amino acids. The CDR3 reads CASSSGGGGIGADTQYF. CDR3 in DNA: TGTGCCAGCAGCTCCGGCGGCGGGGGGATTGGAGCAGATACGCAGTATTTT. The full variable domain, in which reference TRBV7-3 and TRBJ2-3 provide the parts outside the CDR3, is GAGVSQTPSNKVTEKGKYVELRCDPISGHTALYWYRQSLGQGPEFLIYFQGTGAADDSGLPNDRFFAVRPEGSVSTLKIQRTERGDSAVYLCASSSGGGGIGADTQYFGPGTRLTVL.

This chain joins TRBV12-3 or TRBV12-4 and TRBJ1-2; D is ambiguous. This CDR3 region has 13 residues. V gave up 5 bases and J gave up 6 bases, with 13 bases separating them. CDR3 bases: TGTGCCAGCAGTCCCACTGCGGGTCATGGCTACACCTTC. Its translation is CASSPTAGHGYTF.

The rearrangement uses TRBV24-1 and TRBJ2-5, with 12 bases matching TRBD2. Germline V gene data show CDR1 as KGHDR and CDR2 as SFDVKD. This CDR3 contains 16 residues. The junction had 5 bases not matched to a gene; V was cut back by 3 bases and J by 4 bases. The CDR3 loop reads CATSDPSGGARETQYF. CDR3 nucleotides: TGTGCCACCAGTGATCCTAGCGGGGGGGCCAGAGAGACCCAGTACTTC.

V is TRBV12-3 or TRBV12-4 and J is TRBJ2-1; TRBD1 is a possible D gene (5 bases). The CDR3 runs 11 residues. With 2 bases removed from V and 10 bases from J, the gap between germline ends came to 6 bases. The CDR3 nucleotides are TGTGCCAGCAGTTTAAGGGGAGAGCAGTTCTTC. Its translation is CASSLRGEQFF.

This clone showed up just a few times. The chain couples TRBV3-1 (or the pseudogene TRBV3-2) to TRBJ1-6, with 7 bases that match TRBD1. CDR3 size: 12 residues. The germline gives CDR1 LGHDT, CDR2 YNNKEL (reference sequence). V lost 2 bases, J lost 14 bases, and 3 bases stayed unmatched. CDR3 protein: CASSQMGQTLHF. The CDR3 DNA follows: TGTGCCAGCAGCCAAATGGGACAGACCCTCCACTTT.

The chain employs TRBV7-2 and TRBJ2-3; D remains unclear. Per germline, CDR1 SGHTA and CDR2 FQGNSA. V was cut by 3 bases and J by 0 bases, with 13 bases left in between. CDR3 length: 16 amino acids. The CDR3 loop is CASSFVTVSSTDTQYF. Here the CDR3 DNA reads TGTGCCAGCAGCTTCGTAACGGTCTCTAGCACAGATACGCAGTATTTT.

The gene calls are TRBV11-2 and TRBJ2-2; TRBD1 agrees at 9 bases. The V gene's germline CDR1 is SGHAT and CDR2 FQNNGV. The CDR3 covers 17 residues. V dropped 1 base and J dropped 3; count of bases not matched to a gene: 6. This CDR3 reads CASSLAGTGRYTGELFF. DNA of the CDR3: TGTGCCAGCAGCTTAGCTGGGACAGGGAGGTACACCGGGGAGCTGTTTTTT. Full variable domain (remainder filled in from reference TRBV11-2 and TRBJ2-2): EAGVAQSPRYKIIEKRQSVAFWCNPISGHATLYWYQQILGQGPKLLIQFQNNGVVDDSQLPKDRFSAERLKGVDSTLKIQPAKLEDSAVYLCASSLAGTGRYTGELFFGEGSRLTVL.

The genes are TRBV5-1 and TRBJ2-3; possible D gene TRBD1, 6 bases. The CDR3 runs to 15 residues. Germline CDR1 reads SGHRS; CDR2 reads YFSETQ. The V end lost 4 bases, the J end lost 2 bases, and 14 bases lay between the germline ends. The CDR3 DNA is TGCGCCAGCAGCCGGGACAACCTCGTCACAGATACGCAGTATTTT. As protein: CASSRDNLVTDTQYF.

The J gene is TRBJ1-6, the V gene TRBV19; 9 positions agree with TRBD1. V dropped 3 bases and J dropped 0; count of bases not matched to a gene: 18. This CDR3 has 22 amino acids. In germline, CDR1 is LNHDA, CDR2 SQIVND (reference sequence). For the CDR3, the DNA is TGTGCCAGTAGTATGAGGGGACAGGGCTTCGTTACCTTGAGCTCCTATAATTCACCCCTCCACTTT. Protein product: CASSMRGQGFVTLSSYNSPLHF. The whole variable domain, filled in from reference TRBV19 and TRBJ1-6, reads DGGITQSPKYLFRKEGQNVTLSCEQNLNHDAMYWYRQDPGQGLRLIYYSQIVNDFQKGDIAEGYSVSREKKESFPLTVTSAQKNPTAFYLCASSMRGQGFVTLSSYNSPLHFGNGTRLTVT.

The CDR3 is CASSASQGLGNTQYF. The CDR3 DNA follows: TGTGCCAGCAGCGCCTCACAGGGTCTGGGGAATACGCAGTATTTT. V gene TRBV9 combines with J gene TRBJ2-3; maybe TRBD1 (6 bases). Germline CDR1 is SGDLS and CDR2 is YYNGEE. The ends were cut back, 3 bases at V and 7 bases at J, with 18 bases in the middle. The CDR3 loop spans 15 amino acids.

V is TRBV3-1 (or the pseudogene TRBV3-2) and J is TRBJ2-7; 10 bases match TRBD1. J gave up 6 bases and V 4 bases, and 6 bases lay outside the gene matches. Germline V CDR1 and CDR2: LGHDT, YNNKEL (reference sequence). CDR3 length: 14 residues. DNA of the CDR3: TGTGCCAGCAGCCTCCGGGACAGGGGAGGCGAGCAGTACTTC. Amino acid sequence: CASSLRDRGGEQYF.

V gene TRBV3-1 (or the pseudogene TRBV3-2) combines with J gene TRBJ1-1; TRBD1 matches at 7 bases. Trimming took 4 bases from V and 1 from J; bases not matched to a gene: 9. This CDR3 is 16 amino acids long. The germline gives CDR1 LGHDT, CDR2 YNNKEL (reference sequence). CDR3 in DNA: TGTGCCAGCAGCCGTCCCTCCACAGGGGCGAACACTGAAGCTTTCTTT. Its protein is CASSRPSTGANTEAFF.

The J gene is TRBJ2-3, the V gene TRBV18; D gene unclear. The CDR3 loop spans 15 amino acids. The germline V gene encodes CDR1 KGHSH and CDR2 LQKENI. V was cut by 1 base and J by 0 bases, with 8 bases left in between. CDR3 amino acids: CASSPRQSSTDTQYF. The CDR3 bases are TGTGCCAGCTCACCACGGCAATCTAGCACAGATACGCAGTATTTT.

V usage is TRBV14 and J usage is TRBJ1-2; D call uncertain. This CDR3 is built from 13 residues. Trimming stripped 0 bases from V and 4 bases from J, with 6 bases between. Per the germline V gene, CDR1 is SGHDN and CDR2 is FVKESK. CDR3 nucleotide sequence: TGTGCCAGCAGCCAAGACAGAATCTATGGCTACACCTTC. This gives the protein CASSQDRIYGYTF.

The V and J genes are TRBV7-2 and TRBJ1-1; D unresolved. Germline V gene data show CDR1 as SGHTA and CDR2 as FQGNSA. This CDR3 is 14 amino acids long. Deletions cut 2 bases from V and 1 base from J, with 8 bases between. CDR3 residues: CASSLLAANTEAFF. The CDR3 nucleotides are TGTGCCAGCAGCTTATTAGCAGCGAACACTGAAGCTTTCTTT.

CDR3 loop: CASTRTGSTNEKLFF. In nucleotides, the CDR3 is TGTGCCAGCACGCGGACAGGCTCAACTAATGAAAAACTGTTTTTT. The V gene is TRBV3-1 (or the pseudogene TRBV3-2), the J gene TRBJ1-4, with TRBD1 matching 7 bases. V shed 7 bases, J shed 0 bases, and the junction held 5 bases outside the gene matches. The CDR3 sequence is 15 residues long. The V gene's germline CDR1 is LGHDT and CDR2 YNNKEL (reference sequence).

This chain joins TRBV10-2 and TRBJ2-1; the D gene is possibly TRBD2 (6 bases). Trimming shortened V by 7 bases and J by 0 bases, and 13 bases separated the two germline ends. The CDR3 loop spans 15 amino acids. The germline V gene encodes CDR1 WSHSY and CDR2 SAAADI. The CDR3: CASTLTSPSYNEQFF. The CDR3 bases are TGCGCCAGCACCCTTACTAGCCCCTCCTACAATGAGCAGTTCTTC.

This chain joins TRBV13 and TRBJ2-6; TRBD2 might be the D (5 bases). V lost 2 bases and J lost 0, with 17 bases in between. CDR1 is PRHDT, CDR2 FYEKMQ, per germline (reference sequence). The CDR3 totals 19 residues. The CDR3 nucleotides are TGTGCCAGCAGCTTATTACCTTTCTCGGGAAGCTCTGGGGCCAACGTCCTGACTTTC. It encodes CASSLLPFSGSSGANVLTF.

CDR3 bases: TGTGCCACTAGCGGGGTACACACAGATACGCAGTATTTT. Its translation: CATSGVHTDTQYF. The J gene is TRBJ2-3, the V gene TRBV24-1; 8 nucleotides line up with TRBD2. This CDR3 has 13 residues. Trimming at V came to 10 bases and at J to 2 bases, leaving 4 bases not matched to a gene. CDR1 and CDR2 (germline): KGHDR, SFDVKD.